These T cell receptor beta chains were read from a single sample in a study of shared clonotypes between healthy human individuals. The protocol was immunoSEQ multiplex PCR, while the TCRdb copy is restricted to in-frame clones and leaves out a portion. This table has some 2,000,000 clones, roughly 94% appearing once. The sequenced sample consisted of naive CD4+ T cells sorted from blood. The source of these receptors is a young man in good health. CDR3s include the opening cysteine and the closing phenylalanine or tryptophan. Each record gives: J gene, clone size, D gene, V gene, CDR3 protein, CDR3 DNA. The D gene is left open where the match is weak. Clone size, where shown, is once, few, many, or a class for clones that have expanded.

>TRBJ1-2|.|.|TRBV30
CAWSPQVGYGYTF
TGTGCCTGGAGTCCTCAGGTGGGCTATGGCTACACCTTC
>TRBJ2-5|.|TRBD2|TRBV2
CASSDSGRAGETQYF
TGTGCCAGCAGTGACAGCGGGAGGGCCGGAGAGACCCAGTACTTC
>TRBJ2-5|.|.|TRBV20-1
CSGGVQETQYF
TGCAGTGGTGGGGTTCAAGAGACCCAGTACTTC
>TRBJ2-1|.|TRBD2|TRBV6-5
CASIRTSGSLNEQFF
TGTGCCAGCATCCGGACTAGCGGGAGTCTTAATGAGCAGTTCTTC
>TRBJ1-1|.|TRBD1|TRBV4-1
CASSPADRGQTEAFF
TGCGCCAGCAGCCCCGCGGACAGGGGGCAAACTGAAGCTTTCTTT
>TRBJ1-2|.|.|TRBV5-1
CASSEGGAPNYGYTF
TGCGCCAGCAGCGAAGGAGGGGCCCCCAACTATGGCTACACCTTC
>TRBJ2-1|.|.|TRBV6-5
CAREMSSYNEQFF
TGTGCCAGGGAGATGAGCTCCTACAATGAGCAGTTCTTC
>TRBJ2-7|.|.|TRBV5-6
CASSPTLGVAYEQYF
TGTGCCAGCAGCCCTACCCTTGGGGTCGCCTACGAGCAGTACTTC
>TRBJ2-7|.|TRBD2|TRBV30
CAWSGAGGTYEQYF
TGTGCCTGGAGCGGCGCGGGAGGGACCTACGAGCAGTACTTC
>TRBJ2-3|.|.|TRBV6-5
CASSYSPPPTDTQYF
TGTGCCAGCAGTTACTCTCCACCTCCCACAGATACGCAGTATTTT
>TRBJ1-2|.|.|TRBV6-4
CASSDVQDANYGYTF
TGTGCCAGCAGTGACGTGCAGGACGCCAACTATGGCTACACCTTC
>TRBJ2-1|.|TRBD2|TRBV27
CASIVTGGSYNEQFF
TGTGCCAGCATTGTTACGGGAGGGAGCTACAATGAGCAGTTCTTC
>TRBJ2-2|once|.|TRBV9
CASSARGSTGELFF
TGTGCCAGCAGCGCCCGGGGGAGCACCGGGGAGCTGTTTTTT
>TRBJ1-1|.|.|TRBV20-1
CSASRGTEAFF
TGCAGTGCTAGCCGGGGGACTGAAGCTTTCTTT
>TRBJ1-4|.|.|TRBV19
CASSSTGTEKLFF
TGTGCCAGTAGTTCAACAGGGACTGAAAAACTGTTTTTT
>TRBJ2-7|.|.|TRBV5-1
CASSLDFYSYEQYF
TGCGCCAGCAGCCTGGACTTCTACTCCTACGAGCAGTACTTC
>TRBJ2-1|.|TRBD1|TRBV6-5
CASSSWTGANNEQFF
TGTGCCAGCAGTTCATGGACAGGGGCCAACAATGAGCAGTTCTTC
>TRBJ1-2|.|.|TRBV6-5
CATLTAYNGYTF
TGTGCCACCTTGACAGCCTATAATGGCTACACCTTC
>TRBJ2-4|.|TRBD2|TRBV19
CASSTLAGGRSNIQYF
TGTGCCAGTAGTACCCTAGCGGGGGGGCGCTCAAACATTCAGTACTTC
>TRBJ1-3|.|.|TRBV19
CASRQGDTIYF
TGTGCCAGCCGACAAGGGGACACCATATATTTT
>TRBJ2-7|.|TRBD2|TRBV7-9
CASSLGGFDEQYF
TGTGCCAGCAGCCTCGGGGGGTTTGACGAGCAGTACTTC
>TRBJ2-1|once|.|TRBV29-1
CSVSRDSYNEQFF
TGCAGCGTATCCAGGGACTCCTACAATGAGCAGTTCTTC
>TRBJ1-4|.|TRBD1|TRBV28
CASSLSQGAGEKLFF
TGTGCCAGCAGTTTAAGCCAGGGGGCCGGAGAAAAACTGTTTTTT
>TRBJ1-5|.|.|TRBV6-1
CASSAYGTEDQPQHF
TGTGCCAGCAGTGCTTACGGGACCGAGGATCAGCCCCAGCATTTT
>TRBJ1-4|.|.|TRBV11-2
CASSLGGVFATNEKLFF
TGTGCCAGCAGCTTAGGAGGGGTGTTTGCAACTAATGAAAAACTGTTTTTT
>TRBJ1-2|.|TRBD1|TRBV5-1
CASSALGTGIYGYTF
TGCGCCAGCAGCGCCCTCGGGACAGGGATCTATGGCTACACCTTC
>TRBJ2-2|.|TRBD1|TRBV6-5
CASRADRGRVGELFF
TGTGCCAGCAGGGCGGACAGGGGGCGAGTCGGGGAGCTGTTTTTT
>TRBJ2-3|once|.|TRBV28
CASTSGEFTDTQYF
TGTGCCAGCACATCGGGGGAATTCACAGATACGCAGTATTTT
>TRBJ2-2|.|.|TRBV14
CASRLLGTGELFF
TGTGCCAGCAGGCTACTAGGCACCGGGGAGCTGTTTTTT
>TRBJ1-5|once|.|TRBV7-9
CASSLSGEVNQPQHF
TGTGCCAGCAGTCTCTCGGGGGAGGTCAATCAGCCCCAGCATTTT
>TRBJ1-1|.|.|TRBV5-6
CASSPRGGGMNTEAFF
TGTGCCAGCAGCCCCAGGGGTGGCGGGATGAACACTGAAGCTTTCTTT
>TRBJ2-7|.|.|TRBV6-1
CASKGRGDQTYEQYF
TGTGCCAGCAAAGGCAGGGGGGATCAGACTTACGAGCAGTACTTC
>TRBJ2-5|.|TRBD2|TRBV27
CASSSGLAGKETQYF
TGTGCCAGCAGCTCGGGACTAGCGGGAAAAGAGACCCAGTACTTC
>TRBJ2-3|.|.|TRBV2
CASSAGGTDTQYF
TGTGCCAGCAGTGCCGGCGGCACAGATACGCAGTATTTT
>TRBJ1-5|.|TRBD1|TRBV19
CASSIVGQGAKSNQPQHF
TGTGCCAGTAGTATAGTGGGACAGGGGGCGAAGAGCAATCAGCCCCAGCATTTT
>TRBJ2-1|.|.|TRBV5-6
CASSGAAGSNEQFF
TGTGCCAGCAGCGGGGCGGCGGGGTCCAATGAGCAGTTCTTC
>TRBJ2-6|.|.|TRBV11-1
CASSLRHSGANVLTF
TGTGCCAGCAGCTTACGTCACTCTGGGGCCAACGTCCTGACTTTC
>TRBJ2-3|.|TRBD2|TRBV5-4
CASSLAASGRTGTDTQYF
TGTGCCAGCAGCTTGGCCGCCAGCGGGAGGACTGGGACAGATACGCAGTATTTT
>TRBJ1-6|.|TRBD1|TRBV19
CASSPFGQVNSPLHF
TGTGCCAGTAGTCCCTTCGGACAGGTGAATTCACCCCTCCACTTT
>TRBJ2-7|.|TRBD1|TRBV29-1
CSAEGQGAGEQYF
TGCAGCGCTGAAGGGCAGGGGGCTGGCGAGCAGTACTTC
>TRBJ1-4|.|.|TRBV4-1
CASSRRVEPTNEKLFF
TGCGCCAGCAGCCGGCGGGTGGAGCCAACTAATGAAAAACTGTTTTTT
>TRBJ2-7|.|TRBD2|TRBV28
CASSPSGGLPYEQYF
TGTGCCAGCAGTCCATCGGGGGGTCTTCCCTACGAGCAGTACTTC
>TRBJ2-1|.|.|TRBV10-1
CASSEGANRSYNEQFF
TGCGCCAGCAGTGAGGGGGCCAACCGCTCCTACAATGAGCAGTTCTTC
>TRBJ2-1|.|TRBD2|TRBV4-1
CASSQERPSGNNEQFF
TGCGCCAGCAGCCAAGAGAGGCCTAGCGGGAACAATGAGCAGTTCTTC
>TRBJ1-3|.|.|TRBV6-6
CASSLLGDLGNTIYF
TGTGCCAGCAGCCTCCTCGGGGACTTAGGAAACACCATATATTTT
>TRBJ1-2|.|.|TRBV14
CASSQETWRGAIHGYTF
TGTGCCAGCAGCCAAGAGACTTGGCGGGGGGCCATTCATGGCTACACCTTC
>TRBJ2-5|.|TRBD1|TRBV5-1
CASSLLSRGLETQYF
TGCGCCAGCAGCCTCCTGAGCAGGGGGCTGGAGACCCAGTACTTC
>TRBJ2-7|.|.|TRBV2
CASSRDSVYEQYF
TGTGCCAGCAGCCGAGATAGCGTGTACGAGCAGTACTTC
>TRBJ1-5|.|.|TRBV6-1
CASTGLLGSNQPQHF
TGTGCCAGCACCGGATTACTGGGGAGCAATCAGCCCCAGCATTTT